These T cell receptor beta chains were read from a single sample in a study of identical twins. Via MiXCR, TCRdb re-called the 5' RACE reads, giving one row per CDR3 protein. Of roughly 710,000 distinct CDR3 sequences in the sample, approximately 6% were seen once. Material: naive T cells sorted from blood. The source of these receptors is a man aged 18 to 30 in good health. Each CDR3 is given with its conserved first and last residue. The D gene is left open where the match is weak. Rows may omit the clone size; those that give it use once, few, many or a size class.

TRBJ1-5,-,few,TRBV28,TGTGCCAGCAGTTTATTCGGGGGCCCCAGTCAGCCCCAGCATTTT,CASSLFGGPSQPQHF
TRBJ2-1,TRBD2,many,TRBV7-8,TGTGCCAGCAGCGCGACTAGCAACTTGGCCTACAATGAGCAGTTCTTC,CASSATSNLAYNEQFF
TRBJ2-1,-,many,TRBV24-1,TGTGCCACCAGTGATCCGGGACCAACCTACAATGAGCAGTTCTTC,CATSDPGPTYNEQFF
TRBJ1-1,-,few,TRBV29-1,TGCAGCGGAGCTACAGGGCGCATAACTGAAGCTTTCTTT,CSGATGRITEAFF
TRBJ2-3,TRBD2,many,TRBV7-2,TGTGCCAGCAGCTATAGCGGGAGTGGTGCAGATACGCAGTATTTT,CASSYSGSGADTQYF
TRBJ2-1,-,-,TRBV12-3/TRBV12-4,TGTGCCAGCAGTTTACCCCTCGGACAGTACAATGAGCAGTTCTTC,CASSLPLGQYNEQFF
TRBJ2-7,TRBD2,many,TRBV29-1,TGCAGCGTTGAAGATCCAAGCGGGAGAGGCTCCTACGAGCAGTACTTC,CSVEDPSGRGSYEQYF
TRBJ2-4,-,many,TRBV24-1,TGTGCCACTCCCTGGGGGACGGCTCTAGCCAAAAACATTCAGTACTTC,CATPWGTALAKNIQYF
TRBJ1-4,TRBD1,-,TRBV20-1,TGCAGTGCTAGAGCACTATACACCCGGGACAGGGGGTATGAAAAACTGTTTTTT,CSARALYTRDRGYEKLFF
TRBJ2-7,TRBD2,-,TRBV7-2,TGTGCCAGCAGCTTATTGACGACGGGGACTAGCGGAGTCCCGCAGTACTTC,CASSLLTTGTSGVPQYF
TRBJ1-5,TRBD1,-,TRBV12-3/TRBV12-4,TGTGCCAGCAGACCAACAGGGGCCGCAAATCAGCCCCAGCATTTT,CASRPTGAANQPQHF
TRBJ2-1,-,-,TRBV4-2,TGTGCCAGCAGCCAAGCCCCCTTGAGTTCAAACGAGCAGTTCTTC,CASSQAPLSSNEQFF